This T cell receptor beta chain emerged from a study of OX40 agonist ivuxolimab in advanced cancers. Across the whole study: The patients received ivuxolimab by intravenous route every 2 weeks at 0.01 to 10 mg/kg. Eligibility rules accepted prior anti-PD-1, anti-PD-L1 or anti-CTLA-4 therapy, and around 40% had some. Those enrolled were around 87% male, with a mean age of about 60 years and ages from about 20 to 85.

Individuals having autoimmune disease history or systemic immunosuppression were not enrolled. Measured with immunoSEQ multiplex PCR; TCRdb has only the in-frame clones, and not every one. The repertoire has 23,000 or so clones, 75% to 85% of them found once; the top ten carry under 9%. Trimming cost V 3 bases and J 5 bases; bases outside gene matches: 7. The germline CDR1 and CDR2 sequences are LGHNA and YSLEER. The CDR3 has 15 amino acids. This sequence originates from an adult with an advanced solid tumor such as melanoma, head and neck, liver or kidney cancer. The chain carries TRBV4-3 and TRBJ2-5; 9 bases align to TRBD2. The material was CD4+ or CD8+ T cells sorted from blood, obtained in a trial of the OX40 agonist ivuxolimab. Written as DNA, the CDR3 is TGCGCCAGCAGCCATGGAGCGGGGGGAGCGGAGACCCAGTACTTC. Protein: CASSHGAGGAETQYF.